Shown below are 30 T cell receptor beta chains from a single sample sequenced in a study of beta chain features in type 1 diabetes. Findings and caveats of the study: Shortening that was moderate but significant affected the TCRB CDR3s of Type 1 diabetes patients in all four CD4+ subsets.

Antigen specificity for these receptors is unknown. Expressed TCRB transcripts were sequenced after all isolated RNA was converted to cDNA. Generated by immunoSEQ multiplex PCR, the TCRdb table keeps only in-frame clones and is missing some. Seen here are about 160,000 clones, about 8.3% observed once, and the top ten hold more than 0.45%. Sequencing was carried out using central memory CD4+ T cells from blood. Every receptor here comes from a woman under 30 with type 1 diabetes.

This clone occurred a few times. V is TRBV7-4 and J is TRBJ1-5, with 7 bases matching TRBD1. Germline V CDR1 and CDR2: SGHVT, SQSDAQ. Unmatched junction bases numbered 9, after V lost 5 bases and J lost 5 bases. The CDR3 consists of 15 residues. CDR3 residues: CASSPRRGQDQPQHF. Written as DNA, the CDR3 is TGTGCCAGCAGCCCCCGTAGGGGGCAGGATCAGCCCCAGCATTTT.

In its sample, this clone was seen a few times. This chain links TRBV14 with TRBJ2-5; the match to TRBD1 covers 7 bases. The better agreement between TRBJ2-7 and the DNA end casts doubt on the J call. Germline V lookup: CDR1 SGHDN, CDR2 FVKESK. The CDR3 sequence is 15 residues long. As DNA, the CDR3 is TGTGCCAGCAGCCGCATCGGGACAGAGCTCTCCGAGCAGTACTTC. This sequence encodes CASSRIGTELSEQYF.

This clone was seen only a few times. The gene calls are TRBV25-1 and TRBJ1-2; 7 bases agree with TRBD1. CDR3 length equals 16 residues. The junction had 9 bases not matched to a gene; V was cut back by 5 bases and J by 0 bases. Germline CDR1 and CDR2: MGHDK and SYGVNS. Here the CDR3 reads CASSPLGTAANYGYTF. The CDR3 DNA reads as TGTGCCAGCAGTCCCCTAGGGACAGCAGCTAACTATGGCTACACCTTC.

J is TRBJ2-5 and V is TRBV29-1, with 7 nucleotides matching TRBD2. The CDR3 sequence is 13 residues long. Germline lookup yields CDR1 SQVTM and CDR2 ANQGSEA. Trimming at V came to 6 bases and at J to 3 bases, leaving 7 bases not matched to a gene. The CDR3 DNA follows: TGCAGCGTCGCGGGAGCACCCAAAGAGACCCAGTACTTC. This codes for CSVAGAPKETQYF.

Only a few counts were recorded for this clone. V is TRBV11-2 and J is TRBJ1-1, with D possibly matching TRBD1 (6 bases). The CDR3 is 13 residues long. Germline lookup yields CDR1 SGHAT and CDR2 FQNNGV. The V and J ends lost 5 bases and 3 bases respectively, with 10 bases between them. CDR3 nucleotide sequence: TGTGCCAGCAGCGCGACAGGAGACACTGAAGCTTTCTTT. Translating gives CASSATGDTEAFF.

V is TRBV29-1 and J is TRBJ2-5, with a possible D match to TRBD2 (5 bases). The CDR3 has 18 amino acids. V lost 6 bases to trimming and J lost 0 bases, with 26 bases between them. CDR1 is SQVTM and CDR2 is ANQGSEA in the germline V gene. The CDR3: CSVERLGSVGKNQETQYF. The CDR3 DNA reads TGCAGCGTAGAAAGGTTGGGTAGCGTGGGAAAGAACCAAGAGACCCAGTACTTC.

This clone was counted only a few times. This sequence joins TRBV29-1 and TRBJ2-7; 11 bases match TRBD2. With V trimmed by 3 bases and J by 7 bases, 5 bases remained unmatched. The germline gives CDR1 SQVTM, CDR2 ANQGSEA. This CDR3 has 13 amino acids. CDR3 amino acids: CSVERLAGIEQYF. CDR3 DNA sequence: TGCAGCGTTGAGAGACTAGCGGGAATTGAGCAGTACTTC.

This clone has just a few counts. The rearrangement uses TRBV5-1 and TRBJ2-1; D is ambiguous. Per the germline V gene, CDR1 is SGHRS and CDR2 is YFSETQ. The CDR3 totals 13 residues. The V and J ends lost 0 bases and 5 bases respectively, with 6 bases between them. The CDR3 is CASSLVPDNEQFF. The CDR3 region has the DNA TGCGCCAGCAGCTTGGTGCCAGACAATGAGCAGTTCTTC.

V usage is TRBV11-2 and J usage is TRBJ2-3; no clear D. V was trimmed by 3 bases and J by 3 bases, leaving 13 bases between them. This CDR3 is built from 15 residues. From germline, CDR1 is SGHAT and CDR2 FQNNGV. This CDR3 is CASSLNPTETDTQYF. For the CDR3, the DNA is TGTGCCAGCAGCTTGAATCCCACAGAAACAGATACGCAGTATTTT.

The V gene is TRBV4-1, the J gene TRBJ2-1; 7 bases fit TRBD2. V lost 1 base and J lost 3; bases outside the gene matches: 6. Germline V CDR1 and CDR2: MGHRA, YSYEKL. This CDR3 has 16 residues. The CDR3 bases are TGCGCCAGCAGCCAAGCTAGCGGCACCCTCTACAATGAGCAGTTCTTC. It translates to CASSQASGTLYNEQFF.

The chain couples TRBV29-1 to TRBJ2-7; tentative D call: TRBD2 (5 bases). The germline V gene encodes CDR1 SQVTM and CDR2 ANQGSEA. Trimming stripped 7 bases from V and 3 bases from J, with 13 bases between. The CDR3 has 12 residues. CDR3 amino acids: CSASSIYYEQYF. The DNA for the CDR3 is TGCAGCGCTTCTAGCATTTACTACGAGCAGTACTTC.

The genes are TRBV28 and TRBJ2-3; weak D call: TRBD2 (6 bases). Per germline, CDR1 MDHEN and CDR2 SYDVKM. This CDR3 contains 13 residues. The V end was cut by 7 bases, the J end by 6 bases, with 14 bases between. The CDR3 bases are TGTGCCAGCACCGGGGCGGGGTCGGATACGCAGTATTTT. Amino acid sequence: CASTGAGSDTQYF. Full variable domain (missing parts from reference TRBV28 and TRBJ2-3): DVKVTQSSRYLVKRTGEKVFLECVQDMDHENMFWYRQDPGLGLRLIYFSYDVKMKEKGDIPEGYSVSREKKERFSLILESASTNQTSMYLCASTGAGSDTQYFGPGTRLTVL.

A few counts support this clone. V gene TRBV7-2 combines with J gene TRBJ1-2; D not resolved. Trimming removed 5 bases at V and 7 bases at J, with 14 bases between. The germline V gene has CDR1 SGHTA and CDR2 FQGNSA. CDR3 length equals 13 residues. The CDR3 sequence: CASSPGKASGYTF. The CDR3, as DNA: TGTGCCAGCAGCCCCGGGAAAGCCTCTGGCTACACCTTC.

The chain has TRBV5-1 and TRBJ2-1, with 12 bases lining up with TRBD1. The CDR3 length is 17 residues. Germline V gene data show CDR1 as SGHRS and CDR2 as YFSETQ. The ends lost 1 base at V and 6 bases at J; junction bases unmatched: 8. The CDR3 loop is CASSLSLAGQGANEQFF. For the CDR3, the DNA is TGCGCCAGCAGCTTGTCTCTTGCGGGACAGGGGGCCAATGAGCAGTTCTTC.

The genes are TRBV18 and TRBJ1-1; D perhaps matches TRBD1 (6 bases). V was clipped by 0 bases and J by 6 bases, with 14 bases between them. Per germline, CDR1 KGHSH and CDR2 LQKENI. The CDR3 runs to 15 residues. The CDR3 nucleotides read TGTGCCAGCTCACCACCACAGGGAAGGGGAGCTGAAGCTTTCTTT. Protein: CASSPPQGRGAEAFF.

A few counts support this clone. The chain carries TRBV7-2 and TRBJ1-2, with D perhaps matching TRBD1 (6 bases). V lost 5 bases and J 8 bases, leaving 15 bases between the germline ends. The CDR3 consists of 13 residues. Germline-derived CDR1 and CDR2 are SGHTA and FQGNSA. CDR3 amino acids: CASSPDSNRGYTF. The CDR3 nucleotides read TGTGCCAGCAGCCCGGACAGCAACCGGGGCTACACCTTC.

This clone was recorded a few times. The chain couples TRBV2 to TRBJ2-5, with 7 bases fitting TRBD2. Germline V gene lookup returns CDR1 SNHLY and CDR2 FYNNEI. There are 15 residues in the CDR3. V lost 1 base to trimming and J lost 5 bases; unmatched junction nucleotides: 7. CDR3 amino acids: CASSEGGRSGETQYF. The CDR3 nucleotides are TGTGCCAGCAGTGAAGGGGGACGTAGCGGGGAGACCCAGTACTTC. Combining the CDR3 with reference TRBV2 and TRBJ2-5 gives the whole variable domain EPEVTQTPSHQVTQMGQEVILRCVPISNHLYFYWYRQILGQKVEFLVSFYNNEISEKSEIFDDQFSVERPDGSNFTLKIRSTKLEDSAMYFCASSEGGRSGETQYFGPGTRLLVL.

CDR3 region: CASSTTDTQYF. In DNA form, the CDR3 reads TGTGCCAGCAGTACTACAGATACGCAGTATTTT. This chain links TRBV2 with TRBJ2-3; D unclear. The CDR3 contains 11 residues. Looked up from germline, CDR1 is SNHLY and CDR2 is FYNNEI. Deletions cut 5 bases from V and 3 bases from J, with 3 bases between.

The chain is built from TRBV2 and TRBJ1-1; possibly TRBD1 for D (6 bases). V shed 4 bases and J shed 5 bases, with 14 bases lying between them. The CDR3 is 14 residues long. Per germline, CDR1 SNHLY and CDR2 FYNNEI. The CDR3 sequence: CASSGGNRATEAFF. CDR3 nucleotides: TGTGCCAGCAGTGGAGGGAACAGGGCTACTGAAGCTTTCTTT.

The gene calls are TRBV30 and TRBJ2-5, with D possibly being TRBD2 (5 bases). The germline V and J ends were trimmed by 2 bases and 2 bases, with 9 bases remaining between them. CDR1 is GTSNPN and CDR2 is SVGIG in the germline V gene (reference sequence). The CDR3 length is 13 residues. The CDR3 coding sequence is TGTGCCTGGAGTCGGGGTAAGCAAGAGACCCAGTACTTC. This encodes CAWSRGKQETQYF. Full variable domain (missing parts from reference TRBV30 and TRBJ2-5): SQTIHQWPATLVQPVGSPLSLECTVEGTSNPNLYWYRQAAGRGLQLLFYSVGIGQISSEVPQNLSASRPQDRQFILSSKKLLLSDSGFYLCAWSRGKQETQYFGPGTRLLVL.

The chain links TRBV5-1 to TRBJ2-5, with D possibly matching TRBD1 (5 bases). Germline assignment: CDR1 SGHRS and CDR2 YFSETQ. The CDR3 is 13 residues long. V lost 4 bases to trimming and J lost 7 bases, with 14 bases between them. The CDR3 region is CASSRGQDGTQYF. The CDR3 bases are TGCGCCAGCAGCCGAGGACAAGACGGGACCCAGTACTTC. Complete variable domain (other parts from reference TRBV5-1 and TRBJ2-5): KAGVTQTPRYLIKTRGQQVTLSCSPISGHRSVSWYQQTPGQGLQFLFEYFSETQRNKGNFPGRFSGRQFSNSRSEMNVSTLELGDSALYLCASSRGQDGTQYFGPGTRLLVL.

The genes are TRBV10-3 and TRBJ2-7; D is ambiguous. The CDR3 is 14 residues long. Trimming shortened V by 2 bases and J by 2 bases, and 10 bases separated the two germline ends. Germline V gene data show CDR1 as ENHRY and CDR2 as SYGVKD. This CDR3 is CAISEGQSAYEQYF. The CDR3 DNA is TGTGCCATCAGTGAGGGCCAGTCTGCCTACGAGCAGTACTTC.

This clone appeared a few times. The J gene is TRBJ2-7, the V gene TRBV11-2; 9 positions match TRBD1. This CDR3 is built from 15 residues. Losses at the gene ends were 5 bases for V and 3 bases for J; bases not matched to a gene: 8. Looked up from germline, CDR1 is SGHAT and CDR2 is FQNNGV. CDR3 residues: CASSEGTGSHYEQYF. CDR3 in DNA: TGTGCCAGCAGCGAAGGGACAGGGAGCCACTACGAGCAGTACTTC.

V and J are TRBV11-2 and TRBJ2-1, with D unclear. Trimming shortened V by 3 bases and J by 3 bases, and 12 bases separated the two germline ends. The length of the CDR3 is 15 residues. Germline lookup yields CDR1 SGHAT and CDR2 FQNNGV. DNA of the CDR3: TGTGCCAGCAGCTTTGCTACGGTGAGCTACAATGAGCAGTTCTTC. The encoded protein is CASSFATVSYNEQFF.

This clone came up a few times. The chain employs TRBV4-3 and TRBJ2-1; a weak D match, TRBD2 (6 bases). The V gene's germline CDR1 is LGHNA and CDR2 YSLEER. V dropped 1 base and J dropped 7 bases, with 14 bases sitting between them. The CDR3 is 15 amino acids. CDR3 in amino acids: CASSQVSAGRNEQFF. As DNA, the CDR3 is TGCGCCAGCAGCCAAGTTTCCGCGGGGCGAAATGAGCAGTTCTTC.

This clone has a handful of counts. V gene TRBV30 combines with J gene TRBJ2-5; D perhaps matches TRBD1 (6 bases). Germline V gives CDR1 GTSNPN, CDR2 SVGIG (reference sequence). The CDR3 is 13 residues long. With 4 bases removed from V and 4 bases from J, the gap between germline ends came to 13 bases. The CDR3 nucleotides are TGTGCCTGGAAGGGCAGGGGCCCAGAGACCCAGTACTTC. Translation gives CAWKGRGPETQYF.

The CDR3 loop is CASSLGQGTQYF. In DNA form, the CDR3 reads TGTGCCAGCAGCTTAGGGCAGGGTACGCAGTATTTT. The chain links TRBV11-2 to TRBJ2-3, with D possibly matching TRBD1 (5 bases). CDR3 length: 12 residues. Per germline, CDR1 SGHAT and CDR2 FQNNGV. V was clipped by 1 base and J by 8 bases, with 7 bases between them. The variable domain in full, completed from reference TRBV11-2 and TRBJ2-3, reads EAGVAQSPRYKIIEKRQSVAFWCNPISGHATLYWYQQILGQGPKLLIQFQNNGVVDDSQLPKDRFSAERLKGVDSTLKIQPAKLEDSAVYLCASSLGQGTQYFGPGTRLTVL.

The chain carries TRBV28 and TRBJ1-4, with no clear D. The germline gives CDR1 MDHEN, CDR2 SYDVKM. The CDR3 has 12 amino acids. V lost 3 bases, J lost 10 bases, and 9 bases lay in between. The CDR3 region has the DNA TGTGCCAGCAGTTTCCTGGAGGGAAAACTGTTTTTT. This codes for CASSFLEGKLFF.

This clone occurred a few times. The CDR3 here is CASSVGTVPMEPQHF. CDR3 nucleotides: TGTGCCAGCAGCGTAGGGACAGTTCCAATGGAGCCCCAGCATTTT. This chain connects TRBV2 to TRBJ1-5; 7 bases match TRBD1. The trim removed 6 bases at V and 8 bases at J, leaving 13 bases unmatched. Germline V gene lookup returns CDR1 SNHLY and CDR2 FYNNEI. This CDR3 comprises 15 residues. The full variable domain, in which reference TRBV2 and TRBJ1-5 provide the parts outside the CDR3, is EPEVTQTPSHQVTQMGQEVILRCVPISNHLYFYWYRQILGQKVEFLVSFYNNEISEKSEIFDDQFSVERPDGSNFTLKIRSTKLEDSAMYFCASSVGTVPMEPQHFGDGTRLSIL.

The chain carries TRBV7-2 and TRBJ1-1; no clear D gene. This CDR3 has 14 amino acids. Germline V gives CDR1 SGHTA, CDR2 FQGNSA. Trimming pared 8 bases from V and 0 bases from J, leaving 13 bases between. This CDR3 reads CASGGQIMNTEAFF. The CDR3 nucleotides read TGTGCCAGCGGCGGTCAGATCATGAACACTGAAGCTTTCTTT. Full variable domain (remainder filled in from reference TRBV7-2 and TRBJ1-1): GAGVSQSPSNKVTEKGKDVELRCDPISGHTALYWYRQSLGQGLEFLIYFQGNSAPDKSGLPSDRFSAERTGGSVSTLTIQRTQQEDSAVYLCASGGQIMNTEAFFGQGTRLTVV.